This T cell receptor (beta chain) was profiled in a study of shared clonotypes between healthy human individuals. Germline V gene sequence: CDR1 SEHNR, CDR2 FQNEAQ (reference sequence). The CDR3 extends over 16 amino acids. Deletions cut 0 bases from V and 3 bases from J, with 14 bases between. It was CD45RO-negative cells, positively selected for CCR7, that made up naive CD8 cells, with terminally differentiated effector memory CD45RA+ cells excluded. Produced via immunoSEQ multiplex PCR; TCRdb's table is partial and in-frame only. This sample has about 700,000 clones, with about 90% found just once.

The genes are TRBV7-9 and TRBJ1-2; D may be TRBD1 (5 bases). The specimen was naive CD8+ T cells sorted from blood. The clonotype comes from a man aged 25 to 40 in good health. The CDR3 here is CASSLAMGGRDYGYTF. The CDR3 coding sequence is TGTGCCAGCAGCTTAGCGATGGGGGGAAGGGACTATGGCTACACCTTC.